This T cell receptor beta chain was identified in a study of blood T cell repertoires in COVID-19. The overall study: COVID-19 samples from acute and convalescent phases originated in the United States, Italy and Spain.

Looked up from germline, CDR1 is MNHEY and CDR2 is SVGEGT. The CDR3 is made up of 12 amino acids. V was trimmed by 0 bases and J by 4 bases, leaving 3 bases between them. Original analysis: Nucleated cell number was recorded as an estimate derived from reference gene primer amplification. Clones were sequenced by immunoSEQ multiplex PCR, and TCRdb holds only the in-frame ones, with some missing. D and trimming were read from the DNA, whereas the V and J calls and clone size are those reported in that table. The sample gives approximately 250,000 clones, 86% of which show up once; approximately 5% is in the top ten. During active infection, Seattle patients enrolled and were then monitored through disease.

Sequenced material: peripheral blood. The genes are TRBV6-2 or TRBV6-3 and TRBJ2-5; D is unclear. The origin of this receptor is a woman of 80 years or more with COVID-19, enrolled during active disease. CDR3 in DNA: TGTGCCAGCAGTTACTCGAGAGAGACCCAGTACTTC. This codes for CASSYSRETQYF.